This T cell receptor beta chain was documented in a study of shared clonotypes between healthy human individuals. V dropped 6 bases and J dropped 3; count of bases not matched to a gene: 6. CDR1 LNHDA and CDR2 SQIVND come from the germline V gene (reference sequence). The CDR3 is 15 residues long. Profiling relied on immunoSEQ multiplex PCR, and the TCRdb table lists in-frame clones only, not all of them. The sample has roughly 380,000 clones; about 96% are singletons. Caucasian adults residing in Nashville, Tennessee made up all the donors. This rearrangement joins TRBV19 to TRBJ1-5; TRBD1 matches at 9 bases. The source of this sequence is a man aged 25-45 years in good health. Sequencing input: memory CD8+ T cells sorted from blood. Sample subset: CD45RO+ cells pooled with CCR7-negative TemRA cells. The CDR3 loop reads CASSAGTGPNQPQHF. CDR3 DNA sequence: TGTGCCAGTAGCGCCGGGACAGGGCCCAATCAGCCCCAGCATTTT.